This entry lists 2 T cell receptor beta chains sequenced from one sample in a study of cytomegalovirus exposure and HLA in healthy donors. Vbeta (60) and Jbeta (13) primers were used in the PCR. The method was immunoSEQ multiplex PCR; TCRdb's version includes in-frame clones alone and lacks a portion of them. The sample contains 90,000 to 140,000 clones, around 72% of which appear only once. The source material was PBMCs. These receptors came from a man between 25 and 39 years old in good health and CMV-seronegative.

CDR3 loop: CASSGTSGSLFYEQYF. The CDR3 DNA reads as TGTGCCAGCAGCGGGACTAGCGGGAGTTTATTCTACGAGCAGTACTTC. The gene calls are TRBV25-1 and TRBJ2-7; 14 nucleotides align to TRBD2. V lost 6 bases and J lost 3; bases outside the gene matches: 7. The CDR3 consists of 16 residues. Germline V lookup: CDR1 MGHDK, CDR2 SYGVNS.

V is TRBV6-1 and J is TRBJ2-3, with 10 positions matching TRBD2. Germline assignment: CDR1 MNHNS and CDR2 SASEGT. The ends lost 7 bases at V and 0 bases at J; junction bases unmatched: 4. The CDR3 has 15 amino acids. CDR3 nucleotide sequence: TGTGCCAGCATAGCGGGACTAGCGAGCACAGATACGCAGTATTTT. The encoded protein is CASIAGLASTDTQYF.